This paragraph reports one TCR beta chain. The clone's antigen remains unknown. Nothing much larger sits one base from this clone, and base qualities are not available. The germline V gene provides CDR1 LGHNT and CDR2 FRNRAP. V sheds 6 bases and J sheds 0 bases, leaving 9 bases between their ends. Counted from cysteine to phenylalanine, this CDR3 has 14 amino acids. Only the CDR3 region is kept as DNA, spanning 42 bases read in frame from base 1. This specimen's treatment or condition label, per the study, means: around 19 received Ad26.COV2.S at low or high dose, single or two shots; about 5 received placebo; per-sample allocation not given. Repertoires of vaccine and placebo recipients were sequenced from samples collected on day 63 after the first injection. Between 29 July and 7 August 2020, Cohort 1b enrolled about 27 adults aged 18-55 years at one site in Boston, USA. Ad26.COV2.S consisted of a replication-incompetent adenovirus type 26 vector by which a prefusion-stabilized SARS-CoV-2 spike protein from the original Wuhan strain was expressed.

The entry originates in a study of Ad26.COV2.S vaccination and SARS-CoV-2 variants (dated by TCRdb to 2020 to 2023). At the level of the whole study: Donors in the vaccine arm were drawn from COV1001, a multicentre, randomized, double-blind, placebo-controlled phase I-IIa trial testing Ad26.COV2.S in healthy adults. Ad26.COV2.S was administered intramuscularly at 5 x 10^10 or 1 x 10^11 viral particles, either as a single shot or as two shots given 56 days apart. Participants in the trial were split at random into five groups of five each, receiving low-dose or high-dose Ad26.COV2.S once or twice, or else placebo on both occasions. TCRbeta repertoire sequencing was used to assess the specificity and breadth of SARS-CoV-2-reactive T cell receptors after Ad26.COV2.S vaccination. Blinding of investigators to trial group allocation was maintained during experiments and outcome assessment. The TCR-sequenced set comprised about 32 samples: approximately 19 Ad26.COV2.S vaccine recipients, 5 placebo recipients and 8 SARS-CoV-2 convalescent individuals. General findings and caveats noted by the study authors: Non-spike TCR breadth was comparable between vaccine and placebo recipients, consistent with the vaccine containing only spike. Substantial breadth of spike-specific CD8+ and CD4+ T cell responses was reported after vaccination. Higher spike-specific TCR breadth was observed in Ad26.COV2.S recipients than in placebo recipients (P = 0.0014). The study was not powered for comparison of responses between vaccine doses or regimens. The authors noted that the TCR breadth and depth analyses may have underestimated total T cell responses.

The immunoSEQ Assay was used to sequence TCRbeta CDR3 regions. After extraction, genomic DNA underwent amplification by bias-controlled multiplex PCR, followed by high-throughput sequencing. On the authors' methods: To quantify the absolute abundance of every unique TCRbeta CDR3 region, sequences were collapsed and filtered. T cell fraction was estimated by normalizing TCRbeta template counts to usable DNA, which was measured by amplifying reference genes present in all nucleated cells. Repertoire TCRs were annotated as SARS-CoV-2-specific by exact matching of V gene, CDR3 amino acid sequence and J gene to a known reactive TCR set. The reference SARS-CoV-2 TCR set came from MIRA and was filtered for enrichment in COVID-19-positive ImmuneCODE repertoires, removing public or cross-reactive TCRs. Based on the MIRA antigens, annotated TCRs were further analysed at the level of specific ORF or position within ORF. Breadth was defined as annotated unique rearrangements over total unique productive rearrangements; depth was the summed frequency of those rearrangements. Group comparisons of TCR breadth used two-sided Wilcoxon rank-sum tests. Held by TCRdb, this immuneACCESS table contains in-frame sequences only and omits some clones. Under half of the omission traces to an unresolved V gene where checked; the cause of the rest is unknown. The DNA gave D and trimming, while V, J and clone size come from that table. The sample table contains hundreds of thousands of clones; only one count was recorded for about 90% of them. The ten largest clones capture roughly 1.5% of the sample.

The clonotype originates from a person aged 18-65 years who received the Ad26.COV2.S COVID-19 vaccine or a placebo. Sequenced here: peripheral blood, sampled in a trial of Ad26.COV2.S vaccine versus placebo. The rearranged chain carries TRBV12-5 and TRBJ1-3, with the D segment identity uncertain. The CDR3 region reads CASGLVGSGNTIYF. The base sequence is TGTGCTAGTGGACTGGTGGGCTCTGGAAACACCATATATTTT.